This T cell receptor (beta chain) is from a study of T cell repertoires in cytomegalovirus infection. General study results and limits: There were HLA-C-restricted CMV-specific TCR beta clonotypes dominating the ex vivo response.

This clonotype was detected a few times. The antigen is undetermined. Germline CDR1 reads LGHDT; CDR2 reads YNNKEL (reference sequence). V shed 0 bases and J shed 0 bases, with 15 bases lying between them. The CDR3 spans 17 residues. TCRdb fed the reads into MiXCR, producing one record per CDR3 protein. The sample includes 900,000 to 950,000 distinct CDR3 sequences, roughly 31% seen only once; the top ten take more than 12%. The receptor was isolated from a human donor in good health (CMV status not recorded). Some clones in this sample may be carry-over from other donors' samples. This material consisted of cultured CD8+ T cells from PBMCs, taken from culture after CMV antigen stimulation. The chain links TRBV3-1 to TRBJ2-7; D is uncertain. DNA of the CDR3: TGTGCCAGCAGCCAAGAGAGTCCCAGACAAATCTCCTACGAGCAGTACTTC. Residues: CASSQESPRQISYEQYF.